The rows below give T cell receptor beta chains drawn from one sample of a study of T cell changes during pregnancy in multiple sclerosis. Assay: immunoSEQ multiplex PCR; the TCRdb copy retains only in-frame clones and omits some. The sample holds 50,000 to 75,000 clones, about 93% seen once. Sequencing used CD8+ T cells from peripheral blood mononuclear cells, obtained in the third trimester of pregnancy. Every receptor here comes from a female donor with multiple sclerosis, enrolled in a pregnancy study. CDR3s include the opening cysteine and the closing phenylalanine or tryptophan. D genes are given only for firm matches. Expanded clones are given a class, and other clones once, few, many or no size at all.

V gene	J gene	clone size	D gene	CDR3 protein	CDR3 DNA
TRBV6-5	TRBJ2-1	-	TRBD2	CASSRTSGANEQFF	TGTGCCAGCAGTCGGACTAGCGGAGCCAATGAGCAGTTCTTC
TRBV19	TRBJ1-4	few	TRBD1	CASSTGQINEKLFF	TGTGCCAGTAGTACGGGACAGATAAATGAAAAACTGTTTTTT
TRBV7-6	TRBJ2-3	-	TRBD2	CASSLTSGSTDTQYF	TGTGCCAGCAGCTTAACTAGCGGAAGCACAGATACGCAGTATTTT
TRBV9	TRBJ1-2	-	-	CASSPPSYGYTF	TGTGCCAGCAGCCCCCCCTCCTATGGCTACACCTTC
TRBV28	TRBJ2-7	-	TRBD2	CASSFSLAGAYEQYF	TGTGCCAGCAGTTTCTCGCTAGCGGGAGCCTACGAGCAGTACTTC
TRBV4-3	TRBJ2-6	once	-	CASSQYPSSGANVLTF	TGCGCCAGCAGCCAATACCCTAGCTCTGGGGCCAACGTCCTGACTTTC
TRBV19	TRBJ1-1	-	TRBD1	CASSQGQYTEAFF	TGTGCCAGTAGTCAGGGACAGTACACTGAAGCTTTCTTT
TRBV15	TRBJ2-7	once	-	CATSRDLERAYEQYF	TGTGCCACCAGCAGAGATCTCGAGCGGGCCTACGAGCAGTACTTC
TRBV10-3	TRBJ2-7	medium-sized	-	CAISEGYEQYF	TGTGCCATATCAGAGGGATACGAGCAGTACTTC
TRBV2	TRBJ2-3	-	TRBD1	CASSELTGVVADTQYF	TGTGCCAGCAGTGAACTCACAGGGGTAGTGGCAGATACGCAGTATTTT
TRBV13	TRBJ2-1	-	TRBD2	CASIFAGASYNEQFF	TGTGCCAGCATTTTCGCGGGAGCGTCGTACAATGAGCAGTTCTTC
TRBV9	TRBJ2-1	-	-	CASSVGLWREQFF	TGTGCCAGCAGCGTAGGACTATGGCGTGAGCAGTTCTTC
TRBV4-1	TRBJ1-3	-	-	CASSHTIPRRDTIYF	TGCGCCAGCAGCCACACCATCCCACGGCGGGACACCATATATTTT
TRBV5-1	TRBJ1-4	-	TRBD1	CASSPGQGALATNEKLFF	TGCGCCAGCAGCCCGGGACAGGGGGCCCTTGCAACTAATGAAAAACTGTTTTTT
TRBV9	TRBJ1-2	once	TRBD1	CASSGLEGTGTYGYTF	TGTGCCAGCAGCGGCCTAGAGGGGACAGGGACCTATGGCTACACCTTC
TRBV5-1	TRBJ2-7	once	-	CASSFQDTPYEQYF	TGCGCCAGCAGCTTCCAGGACACCCCCTACGAGCAGTACTTC
TRBV7-9	TRBJ2-2	-	TRBD1	CASSPRTGPGELFF	TGTGCCAGCAGCCCCAGGACAGGGCCCGGGGAGCTGTTTTTT
TRBV28	TRBJ2-7	-	-	CASSPRNNLYEQYF	TGTGCCAGCAGTCCTAGGAATAACCTCTACGAGCAGTACTTC
TRBV21-1	TRBJ2-3	-	-	CASSPPPGTGETDTQYF	TGTGCCAGCAGCCCGCCCCCCGGGACAGGGGAAACAGATACGCAGTATTTT
TRBV7-2	TRBJ2-7	-	-	CASSVNSYEQYF	TGTGCCAGCAGCGTAAACTCCTACGAGCAGTACTTC
TRBV5-1	TRBJ2-3	-	TRBD2	CASSSGTSGRTDTQYF	TGCGCCAGCAGCAGTGGGACTAGCGGGAGGACAGATACGCAGTATTTT
TRBV6-4	TRBJ1-2	-	TRBD1	CASSGGQEGYGYTF	TGTGCCAGCAGTGGGGGACAGGAAGGCTATGGCTACACCTTC
TRBV5-1	TRBJ1-4	-	TRBD1	CASSEGQVMANEKLFF	TGCGCCAGCAGCGAGGGACAGGTCATGGCTAATGAAAAACTGTTTTTT
TRBV16	TRBJ1-4	-	-	CASSQSGANEKLFF	TGTGCCAGCAGCCAAAGCGGAGCTAATGAAAAACTGTTTTTT
TRBV5-1	TRBJ2-2	-	-	CASSITGELFF	TGCGCCAGCTCTATCACCGGGGAGCTGTTTTTT
TRBV21-1	TRBJ2-1	-	-	CASSRDRGCNEQFF	TGTGCCAGCAGCCGGGACAGGGGGTGCAATGAGCAGTTCTTC
TRBV5-4	TRBJ2-2	-	TRBD1	CASSAAGGSDTGELFF	TGTGCCAGCAGCGCAGCAGGGGGCAGCGACACCGGGGAGCTGTTTTTT